These 13 T cell receptor beta chains were all obtained from the same sample, sequenced in a study of beta chain features in type 1 diabetes. Sequenced material consisted of expressed TCRB transcripts (all of the isolated RNA was reverse transcribed). Profiled with immunoSEQ multiplex PCR; TCRdb holds only in-frame clones, not every one. The table has roughly 400,000 clones, about 15% seen once. The material sequenced was naive CD4+ T cells from blood. The receptors were gathered from a woman aged 18-29 years in good health.

There are a few counts of this clone. V is TRBV10-3 and J is TRBJ2-1; 9 bases agree with TRBD2. This CDR3 is 15 amino acids long. Germline V CDR1 and CDR2: ENHRY, SYGVKD. The trim removed 5 bases at V and 4 bases at J, leaving 6 bases unmatched. The CDR3 region has the DNA TGTGCCATCAGTCCTAGCGGGATAGGGTACAATGAGCAGTTCTTC. It codes for CAISPSGIGYNEQFF.

The sample holds a few counts of this clone. The chain joins TRBV20-1 to TRBJ1-2; 7 bases agree with TRBD1. The junction had 3 bases not matched to a gene; V was cut back by 3 bases and J by 8 bases. Germline CDR1 is DFQATT and CDR2 is SNEGSKA (reference sequence). The CDR3 runs 11 residues. DNA for the CDR3: TGCAGTGCTAGGAAGGACAGGGGCTACACCTTC. This codes for CSARKDRGYTF.

This chain links TRBV6-5 with TRBJ2-2, with a possible D match to TRBD2 (5 bases). CDR3 length: 14 residues. Germline lookup yields CDR1 MNHEY and CDR2 SVGAGI. With 6 bases removed from V and 7 bases from J, the gap between germline ends came to 15 bases. The chain's CDR3 is CASRYREKGGELFF. For the CDR3, the DNA is TGTGCCAGCAGATATCGGGAAAAGGGCGGGGAGCTGTTTTTT.

This clone has just a few counts. This chain uses TRBV11-3 with TRBJ2-2, with D perhaps TRBD2 (6 bases). V lost 5 bases, J lost 2 bases, and 15 bases lay in between. Germline CDR1 reads SGHNT; CDR2 reads YENEEA. The CDR3 sequence is 16 residues long. The CDR3 loop reads CASSPSPGVNTGELFF. DNA of the CDR3: TGTGCCAGCAGCCCAAGTCCGGGGGTCAACACCGGGGAGCTGTTTTTT.

This clone was detected a few times. The rearrangement links TRBV7-9 to TRBJ2-7; tentative D call: TRBD1 (6 bases). The germline V and J ends were trimmed by 3 bases and 5 bases, with 11 bases remaining between them. Germline V CDR1 and CDR2: SEHNR, FQNEAQ (reference sequence). CDR3 length equals 13 residues. Here the CDR3 reads CASSLGAVNEQYF. The CDR3 nucleotides read TGTGCCAGCAGCTTGGGGGCGGTGAACGAGCAGTACTTC.

The chain has TRBV19 and TRBJ2-5; D perhaps matches TRBD2 (6 bases). Germline V gene sequence: CDR1 LNHDA, CDR2 SQIVND (reference sequence). The CDR3 runs 14 residues. The germline V and J ends were trimmed by 5 bases and 3 bases, with 13 bases remaining between them. CDR3 sequence reads: CASSRPSEEETQYF. CDR3 coding DNA: TGTGCCAGTAGTCGGCCTAGCGAAGAAGAGACCCAGTACTTC.

This clone occurred a few times. The V gene is TRBV28, the J gene TRBJ2-3; 9 bases agree with TRBD1. Germline lookup yields CDR1 MDHEN and CDR2 SYDVKM. V shed 8 bases and J 6 bases; nucleotides not matched to a gene: 9. This CDR3 contains 14 residues. CDR3: CASQRDRVADTQYF. CDR3 in DNA: TGTGCCAGCCAACGGGACAGGGTAGCGGATACGCAGTATTTT.

This clone has more than one count but fewer than ten. The rearrangement links TRBV29-1 to TRBJ1-1, with D uncertain. CDR3 length: 13 residues. In germline, CDR1 is SQVTM, CDR2 ANQGSEA. Trimming pared 4 bases from V and 4 bases from J, leaving 13 bases between. DNA for the CDR3: TGCAGCGTTGCCCCCCTAACTGGCACTGAAGCTTTCTTT. Its protein product is CSVAPLTGTEAFF.

Turning to this clone: The germline gene is not matched at one end of the junction; a read error may be the cause. V is TRBV18 and J is TRBJ1-4; 7 bases match TRBD1. The CDR3 has 16 amino acids. Germline V gene lookup returns CDR1 KGHSH and CDR2 LQKENI. This chain's CDR3 is CASSEIQGPSDEKLFF. CDR3 nucleotide sequence: TGTGCCAGCTCAGAAATACAGGGGCCATCGGATGAGAAACTGTTTTTT. Full variable domain (outside the CDR3, taken from reference TRBV18 and TRBJ1-4): NAGVMQNPRHLVRRRGQEARLRCSPMKGHSHVYWYRQLPEEGLKFMVYLQKENIIDESGMPKERFSAEFPKEGPSILRIQQVVRGDSAAYFCASSEIQGPSDEKLFFGSGTQLSVL.

The CDR3 reads CASSYSNPRETQYF. Written as DNA, the CDR3 is TGTGCCAGCAGCTACAGTAATCCTCGGGAGACCCAGTACTTC. This chain uses TRBV28 with TRBJ2-5; D is uncertain. The CDR3 totals 14 residues. V was pared by 6 bases and J by 5 bases, with 16 bases between. The germline V gene has CDR1 MDHEN and CDR2 SYDVKM.

The J gene is TRBJ2-7, the V gene TRBV29-1; a weak D match, TRBD2 (6 bases). Per germline, CDR1 SQVTM and CDR2 ANQGSEA. V was pared by 5 bases and J by 3 bases, with 14 bases between. This CDR3 has 13 amino acids. CDR3 protein: CSVRLGGFYEQYF. In DNA form, the CDR3 reads TGCAGCGTTAGGTTGGGGGGTTTCTACGAGCAGTACTTC.

This clone was seen more than once but under ten times. The chain combines TRBV7-9 with TRBJ2-7; 7 bases match TRBD1. There are 13 residues in the CDR3. V dropped 5 bases and J dropped 5; count of bases not matched to a gene: 6. Germline CDR1 SEHNR, CDR2 FQNEAQ (reference sequence). The CDR3 region is CASSETGTHEQYF. CDR3 coding DNA: TGTGCCAGCAGCGAGACAGGGACCCACGAGCAGTACTTC.

This clone was counted only a few times. The J gene is TRBJ2-7, the V gene TRBV30, with a possible D match to TRBD2 (5 bases). Deletions cut 4 bases from V and 9 bases from J, with 16 bases between. The CDR3 totals 12 residues. Germline CDR1 reads GTSNPN; CDR2 reads SVGIG (reference sequence). The CDR3 DNA is TGTGCCTGGATAGACGCAAAGGGAGCGCAGTACTTC. It codes for CAWIDAKGAQYF.